The 23 T cell receptor beta chains given below trace back to one sample, sequenced in a study of blood T cells in healthy people across ages. The second PCR ran about 6 to 12 cycles with a sample-barcoded 5' primer and J-beta primers. TCRdb ran MiXCR on the 5' RACE reads and lists one entry per CDR3 protein. The top ten clones hold around 14% of a sample with 950,000 to 1,200,000 distinct CDR3 sequences, roughly two fifths of them seen once. Sequencing was carried out using blood. These receptors were obtained from a man aged 18 to 30 in good health.

With respect to this clonotype: Given a much more abundant clone one base away, this may be a read error. The chain combines TRBV29-1 with TRBJ2-4; D may be TRBD2 (5 bases). Germline CDR1 SQVTM, CDR2 ANQGSEA. V was pared by 0 bases and J by 13 bases, with 13 bases between. This CDR3 is 12 amino acids long. This CDR3 is CSVEERGWKQYF. The DNA for the CDR3 is TGCAGCGTTGAAGAAAGAGGGTGGAAGCAGTACTTC. Full variable domain (rest looked up from reference TRBV29-1 and TRBJ2-4): SAVISQKPSRDICQRGTSLTIQCQVDSQVTMMFWYRQQPGQSLTLIATANQGSEATYESGFVIDKFPISRPNLTFSTLTVSNMSPEDSSIYLCSVEERGWKQYFGAGTRLSVL.

Of note for this clonotype: Given a much more abundant clone one base away, this may be a read error. The chain recombines TRBV29-1 with TRBJ2-3; D may match TRBD1 or TRBD2 (5 bases each). Looked up from germline, CDR1 is SQVTM and CDR2 is ANQGSEA. V lost 2 bases and J 4 bases, leaving 19 bases between the germline ends. This CDR3 has 16 residues. The CDR3, as DNA: TGCAGCGTTGAATCTCCCGCAGAGGGGACGGCAGATACGCAGTATTTT. Translated, it gives CSVESPAEGTADTQYF.

The chain is built from TRBV4-1 and TRBJ2-1; the match to TRBD2 covers 9 bases. With V trimmed by 0 bases and J by 3 bases, 9 bases remained unmatched. Germline V CDR1 and CDR2: MGHRA, YSYEKL. This CDR3 comprises 18 residues. The CDR3 nucleotides read TGCGCCAGCAGCCAAGAGCCAACCGGACTAGCGTACTACAATGAGCAGTTCTTC. As protein: CASSQEPTGLAYYNEQFF.

The V call is TRBV6-6, the J call TRBJ2-7; unclear D gene. The V gene lost 5 bases and the J gene lost 0 bases, with 11 bases spanning the gap. CDR1 is MNHNY and CDR2 is SVGAGI in the germline V gene (reference sequence). The CDR3 length is 14 residues. The CDR3 nucleotides are TGTGCCAGCAGTACCGGACGGTTCTCCTACGAGCAGTACTTC. It yields the protein CASSTGRFSYEQYF.

This chain uses TRBV10-3 with TRBJ2-1; 7 bases match TRBD2. The CDR3 spans 14 residues. Trimming at V came to 7 bases and at J to 10 bases, leaving 13 bases not matched to a gene. Germline V lookup: CDR1 ENHRY, CDR2 SYGVKD. CDR3 bases: TGTGCCATCAACGGGGGGACTACCAGCGGCGAGCAGTTCTTC. This sequence encodes CAINGGTTSGEQFF.

This clonotype was observed a few times. The rearrangement uses TRBV20-1 and TRBJ2-3; tentatively, D is TRBD1 (5 bases). The CDR3 has 13 amino acids. Germline loops: CDR1 DFQATT, CDR2 SNEGSKA (reference sequence). The V end was cut by 4 bases, the J end by 2 bases, with 10 bases between. The CDR3 nucleotides are TGCAGTGCTATATGGGGCATCACAGATACGCAGTATTTT. Its translation is CSAIWGITDTQYF.

On this clonotype: A much larger clone is a single base away; this may be a read error. The rearrangement uses TRBV5-1 and TRBJ1-6; D call uncertain. There are 13 residues in the CDR3. Germline V lookup: CDR1 SGHRS, CDR2 YFSETQ. Here the CDR3 reads CASGFDNNSPLHF. CDR3 nucleotide sequence: TGCGCCAGCGGCTTCGACAATAATTCACCCCTCCACTTT.

The J gene is TRBJ2-1, the V gene TRBV20-1; TRBD2 is a possible D gene (5 bases). The J call is in doubt because the DNA end fits TRBJ2-7 better. CDR1 DFQATT and CDR2 SNEGSKA come from the germline V gene (reference sequence). The CDR3 covers 15 residues. CDR3 DNA: TGCAGTGCTCCGATGTATCGGGGAACCTACAATGAGCAGTACTTC. Encoded protein: CSAPMYRGTYNEQYF.

This rearrangement joins TRBV15 to TRBJ2-2, with D perhaps matching TRBD1 (5 bases). From germline, CDR1 is LNHNV and CDR2 YYDKDF (reference sequence). The CDR3 is made up of 15 amino acids. With 2 bases removed from V and 1 base from J, the gap between germline ends came to 8 bases. CDR3 sequence: CATSRRGQNTGELFF. CDR3 bases: TGTGCCACCAGCAGAAGAGGACAGAACACCGGGGAGCTGTTTTTT.

The CDR3: CASSFGQGRDQPQHF. The CDR3 nucleotides read TGTGCCAGCAGTTTCGGGCAGGGGCGTGATCAGCCCCAGCATTTT. The J gene is TRBJ1-5, the V gene TRBV12-3 or TRBV12-4; D might be TRBD1 (6 bases). Trimming left V 3 bases short and J 5 bases short, with 14 bases between. This CDR3 is built from 15 residues.

V usage is TRBV5-1 and J usage is TRBJ2-1; 9 nucleotides align to TRBD1. V gave up 3 bases and J gave up 6 bases; unmatched junction bases: 10. The CDR3 is 16 residues long. CDR1 and CDR2 (germline): SGHRS, YFSETQ. CDR3 nucleotide sequence: TGCGCCAGCAGCTCGTCCGGGACAGGGTTGGGCAATGAGCAGTTCTTC. This gives the protein CASSSSGTGLGNEQFF.

The chain employs TRBV10-3 and TRBJ2-1; 16 bases are a match to TRBD2. The CDR3 covers 17 residues. Trimming removed 6 bases from V and 3 bases from J; junction bases left unmatched: 5. Germline CDR1 and CDR2: ENHRY and SYGVKD. CDR3 DNA: TGTGCCATCAGAGGGACTAGCGGGGGGGGGTTCTACAATGAGCAGTTCTTC. Amino acid sequence: CAIRGTSGGGFYNEQFF.

This clonotype was found a few times. The V call is TRBV5-1, the J call TRBJ1-6; the match to TRBD1 covers 9 bases. The germline CDR1 and CDR2 sequences are SGHRS and YFSETQ. The CDR3 totals 15 residues. Trimming took 4 bases from V and 8 from J; bases not matched to a gene: 7. The CDR3 sequence is CASSNDRDRDSPLHF. CDR3 nucleotide sequence: TGCGCCAGCAGCAATGACCGGGACAGGGATTCACCCCTCCACTTT.

This clonotype occurred a few times. The rearrangement uses TRBV12-3 or TRBV12-4 and TRBJ2-1, with TRBD2 identical over 12 bases. Trimming cost V 4 bases and J 7 bases; bases outside gene matches: 2. CDR3 length equals 14 residues. CDR3 DNA sequence: TGTGCCAGCAGTTCCGGGACTAGCGGGAATGAGCAGTTCTTC. Translation: CASSSGTSGNEQFF.

This clonotype was detected many times. The CDR3 sequence: CASSLAFSGGLLRDEQFF. Here the CDR3 DNA reads TGTGCCAGCAGCTTAGCTTTCTCGGGGGGCCTCTTGAGGGATGAGCAGTTCTTC. The gene calls are TRBV7-2 and TRBJ2-1, with D possibly being TRBD2 (7 bases). CDR1 is SGHTA, CDR2 FQGNSA, per germline. The CDR3 is made up of 18 amino acids. V lost 0 bases to trimming and J lost 8 bases, with 23 bases between them.

There are many counts of this clonotype. V gene TRBV7-2 combines with J gene TRBJ1-2; D unclear. There are 13 residues in the CDR3. Germline V gene lookup returns CDR1 SGHTA and CDR2 FQGNSA. V was clipped by 6 bases and J by 2 bases, with 10 bases between them. CDR3 sequence: CASSLDGNYGYTF. The CDR3 bases are TGTGCCAGCAGTTTGGACGGAAACTATGGCTACACCTTC.

Only a few counts were recorded for this clonotype. V gene TRBV27 combines with J gene TRBJ2-1; 12 nucleotides align to TRBD1. The CDR3 is made up of 15 amino acids. The germline V gene encodes CDR1 MNHEY and CDR2 SMNVEV (reference sequence). V lost 5 bases to trimming and J lost 8 bases; unmatched junction nucleotides: 7. The CDR3 nucleotides read TGTGCCAGCAGTCCAAGGGACAGGGGGCTGGATGAGCAGTTCTTC. Protein sequence: CASSPRDRGLDEQFF.

The rearrangement uses TRBV29-1 and TRBJ1-2; 8 bases match TRBD1. Trimming at V came to 6 bases and at J to 8 bases, leaving 5 bases not matched to a gene. This CDR3 spans 11 amino acids. From germline, CDR1 is SQVTM and CDR2 ANQGSEA. In DNA, the CDR3 is TGCAGCGTCCAGGGGGCAAGGGGCTACACCTTC. Encoded protein: CSVQGARGYTF.

The chain carries TRBV29-1 and TRBJ1-1; 10 bases fit TRBD1. Germline CDR1 is SQVTM and CDR2 is ANQGSEA. The CDR3 is 11 amino acids. J was trimmed by 7 bases and V by 6 bases; bases with no gene match: 2. The CDR3, as DNA: TGCAGCGTGGACAGGGGGAATGAAGCTTTCTTT. Translated, it gives CSVDRGNEAFF.

The chain employs TRBV6-5 and TRBJ2-5; TRBD2 might be the D (5 bases). This CDR3 is built from 13 residues. V lost 2 bases to trimming and J lost 7 bases, with 11 bases between them. The germline V gene encodes CDR1 MNHEY and CDR2 SVGAGI. DNA for the CDR3: TGTGCCAGCAGTTACCGGTCCGAGGGGACCCAGTACTTC. The encoded protein is CASSYRSEGTQYF.

This clonotype appeared many times. This rearrangement joins TRBV12-3 or TRBV12-4 to TRBJ2-3, with unresolved D. There are 13 residues in the CDR3. V lost 5 bases and J 2 bases, leaving 8 bases between the germline ends. The CDR3 nucleotides are TGTGCCAGCAGTCCCCAGGTCACAGATACGCAGTATTTT. Amino acid sequence: CASSPQVTDTQYF.

V and J are TRBV27 and TRBJ2-3, with a tentative D call TRBD2 (5 bases). The CDR3 contains 14 residues. In germline, CDR1 is MNHEY, CDR2 SMNVEV (reference sequence). Deletions cut 2 bases from V and 3 bases from J, with 9 bases between. The chain's CDR3 is CASSLVWRTDTQYF. CDR3 sequence (DNA): TGTGCCAGCAGTTTAGTGTGGAGGACAGATACGCAGTATTTT.

J is TRBJ1-4 and V is TRBV9; maybe TRBD1 (6 bases). The CDR3 runs to 14 residues. V shed 4 bases and J shed 7 bases, with 14 bases lying between them. Looked up from germline, CDR1 is SGDLS and CDR2 is YYNGEE. CDR3 nucleotides: TGTGCCAGCAGCACACCCGAACAGGGTGAAAAACTGTTTTTT. This codes for CASSTPEQGEKLFF.